These 22 T cell receptor beta chains were all obtained from the same sample, sequenced in a study of graft-versus-host responses after intestinal transplantation. These receptors have no known antigen. This table comes from immunoSEQ multiplex PCR, and its TCRdb copy is limited to in-frame clones, with some not included. This table holds about 86,000 clones, 88% found once. Here the sequenced sample was unstimulated CD4+ T cells sorted from spleen or lymph node cells, taken before transplant. The source of these receptors is a human donor who was the organ donor for an intestinal transplant.

Written as DNA, the CDR3 is TGCAGCGGGTCGACAGGGGGCCACGAGCAGTACTTC. It yields the protein CSGSTGGHEQYF. The chain recombines TRBV29-1 with TRBJ2-7, with 10 bases fitting TRBD1. The germline gives CDR1 SQVTM, CDR2 ANQGSEA. J was trimmed by 5 bases and V by 7 bases; bases with no gene match: 5. The CDR3 runs 12 residues.

The rearrangement uses TRBV27 and TRBJ2-1; D might be TRBD2 (5 bases). The germline V gene has CDR1 MNHEY and CDR2 SMNVEV (reference sequence). Trimming removed 5 bases at V and 10 bases at J, with 18 bases between. The CDR3 runs to 14 residues. The CDR3 loop reads CASSPRSGSPEQFF. CDR3 DNA: TGTGCCAGCAGTCCAAGGTCGGGGTCCCCAGAGCAGTTCTTC.

The chain is built from TRBV6-5 and TRBJ2-2, with 7 bases aligning to TRBD1. Germline-derived CDR1 and CDR2 are MNHEY and SVGAGI. The CDR3 is made up of 16 amino acids. The V segment lost 1 base and the J segment 1 base; nucleotides outside the gene matches: 3. Here the CDR3 DNA reads TGTGCCAGCAGTTACTATCGGACAGGGAACACCGGGGAGCTGTTTTTT. This codes for CASSYYRTGNTGELFF.

The rearrangement joins TRBV11-1 to TRBJ2-2; 8 bases are shared with TRBD2. Losses at the gene ends were 5 bases for V and 4 bases for J; bases not matched to a gene: 6. This CDR3 is 15 amino acids long. The germline V gene encodes CDR1 SGHAT and CDR2 FQDESV (reference sequence). The CDR3 loop is CASSHLRGGTGELFF. CDR3 coding DNA: TGTGCCAGCAGCCACTTACGGGGGGGCACCGGGGAGCTGTTTTTT.

This clone was detected a few times. The V and J genes are TRBV7-2 and TRBJ2-1; tentatively, D is TRBD1 (5 bases). In germline, CDR1 is SGHTA, CDR2 FQGNSA. V lost 0 bases and J lost 7, with 10 bases in between. The CDR3 loop spans 14 amino acids. The chain's CDR3 is CASSLAGPGNEQFF. The CDR3 region has the DNA TGTGCCAGCAGCTTAGCGGGGCCTGGGAATGAGCAGTTCTTC. Drawing the rest from reference TRBV7-2 and TRBJ2-1, the complete variable domain is GAGVSQSPSNKVTEKGKDVELRCDPISGHTALYWYRQSLGQGLEFLIYFQGNSAPDKSGLPSDRFSAERTGGSVSTLTIQRTQQEDSAVYLCASSLAGPGNEQFFGPGTRLTVL.

CDR3 nucleotide sequence: TGTGCCAGCTCACGACAGGGGGGATATGAGGAAAAACTGTTTTTT. This encodes CASSRQGGYEEKLFF. This chain uses TRBV18 with TRBJ1-4; 9 bases fit TRBD1. V lost 4 bases, J lost 8 bases, and 8 bases stayed unmatched. The germline V gene encodes CDR1 KGHSH and CDR2 LQKENI. This CDR3 comprises 15 residues.

The chain's CDR3 is CASSTGNPMGEQYF. In DNA form, the CDR3 reads TGCGCCAGCAGCACAGGAAACCCCATGGGCGAGCAGTACTTC. The chain is built from TRBV5-1 and TRBJ2-7, with D maybe TRBD1 (5 bases). Germline CDR1 reads SGHRS; CDR2 reads YFSETQ. V lost 4 bases and J lost 6, with 17 bases in between. The CDR3 runs 14 residues.

V and J are TRBV7-8 and TRBJ1-5, with TRBD1 matching over 11 bases. V dropped 5 bases and J dropped 7; count of bases not matched to a gene: 7. The CDR3 sequence is 15 residues long. Per germline, CDR1 SGHVS and CDR2 FQNEAQ. DNA for the CDR3: TGTGCCAGCAGCCCTTCGGGACAGGGGGAACAGCCCCAGCATTTT. Protein product: CASSPSGQGEQPQHF.

This clone was observed a handful of times. The chain uses TRBV6-1 and TRBJ2-7; D is undetermined. Germline V gene sequence: CDR1 MNHNS, CDR2 SASEGT. V lost 3 bases and J lost 3, with 9 bases in between. The CDR3 is 13 residues long. The CDR3 protein is CASSDVWSYEQYF. CDR3 sequence (DNA): TGTGCCAGCAGTGACGTCTGGAGCTACGAGCAGTACTTC.

The chain combines TRBV29-1 with TRBJ2-1, with a tentative D call TRBD1 (6 bases). V lost 7 bases to trimming and J lost 8 bases, with 15 bases between them. The germline CDR1 and CDR2 sequences are SQVTM and ANQGSEA. The CDR3 sequence is 12 residues long. CDR3 DNA sequence: TGCAGCGCAGATACAGGGAGTGATGAGCAGTTCTTC. This encodes CSADTGSDEQFF.

The chain uses TRBV7-3 and TRBJ2-3, with a possible D match to TRBD2 (5 bases). Trimming removed 5 bases from V and 5 bases from J, with 11 bases in between. CDR1 is SGHTA, CDR2 FQGTGA, per germline. The CDR3 is made up of 13 amino acids. CDR3 protein: CASSTGREDTQYF. The CDR3 DNA follows: TGTGCCAGCAGCACCGGACGGGAAGATACGCAGTATTTT.

The chain couples TRBV27 to TRBJ2-7, with D perhaps matching TRBD2 (6 bases). The V end was cut by 5 bases, the J end by 0 bases, with 14 bases between. CDR1 and CDR2 (germline): MNHEY, SMNVEV (reference sequence). The CDR3 length is 15 residues. The CDR3 reads CASSARRVGSYEQYF. The CDR3 bases are TGTGCCAGCAGTGCCCGGAGGGTTGGCTCCTACGAGCAGTACTTC.

This rearrangement joins TRBV7-8 to TRBJ2-1, with D maybe TRBD2 (6 bases). V lost 2 bases and J lost 9, with 14 bases in between. The germline V gene encodes CDR1 SGHVS and CDR2 FQNEAQ. CDR3 length: 14 amino acids. CDR3 loop: CASSLRRGKGEQFF. CDR3 nucleotide sequence: TGTGCCAGCAGCTTAAGGCGGGGAAAGGGTGAGCAGTTCTTC.

The rearrangement uses TRBV7-2 and TRBJ2-7; D possibly corresponds to TRBD2 (6 bases). The CDR3 consists of 14 residues. The germline V gene has CDR1 SGHTA and CDR2 FQGNSA. The germline V and J ends were trimmed by 6 bases and 7 bases, with 19 bases remaining between them. For the CDR3, the DNA is TGTGCCAGCAGACCGGCGGGCCCTCGGGGGGAGCAGTACTTC. It codes for CASRPAGPRGEQYF.

The chain combines TRBV14 with TRBJ2-5; the match to TRBD1 covers 7 bases. Germline assignment: CDR1 SGHDN and CDR2 FVKESK. The CDR3 covers 13 residues. The J segment lost 2 bases and the V segment lost 4 bases, leaving 1 base of the junction unmatched. CDR3 amino acids: CASSRGQQETQYF. Here the CDR3 DNA reads TGTGCCAGCAGCCGGGGACAGCAAGAGACCCAGTACTTC. Using reference TRBV14 and TRBJ2-5 for the parts outside the CDR3, the full variable domain is EAGVTQFPSHSVIEKGQTVTLRCDPISGHDNLYWYRRVMGKEIKFLLHFVKESKQDESGMPNNRFLAERTGGTYSTLKVQPAELEDSGVYFCASSRGQQETQYFGPGTRLLVL.

The V and J genes are TRBV5-1 and TRBJ2-1, with D tentatively TRBD2 (5 bases). Looked up from germline, CDR1 is SGHRS and CDR2 is YFSETQ. Trimming took 4 bases from V and 2 from J, leaving 10 bases between them. The CDR3 length is 14 residues. The CDR3: CASSRSGTYNEQFF. CDR3 coding DNA: TGCGCCAGCAGCCGGAGCGGAACCTACAATGAGCAGTTCTTC.

The chain joins TRBV20-1 to TRBJ2-3, with D hard to call. CDR1 DFQATT and CDR2 SNEGSKA come from the germline V gene (reference sequence). The CDR3 runs to 10 residues. V was pared by 5 bases and J by 4 bases, with 4 bases between. The CDR3 reads CSAGPDTQYF. In DNA, the CDR3 is TGCAGTGCTGGCCCAGATACGCAGTATTTT.

The V gene is TRBV28, the J gene TRBJ2-7; tentative D call: TRBD1 (7 bases). The CDR3 is made up of 15 amino acids. Germline V gene data show CDR1 as MDHEN and CDR2 as SYDVKM. The germline V and J ends were trimmed by 2 bases and 4 bases, with 15 bases remaining between them. The CDR3 reads CASSLRPGGLYEQYF. The CDR3 coding sequence is TGTGCCAGCAGTTTAAGGCCAGGGGGACTTTACGAGCAGTACTTC. Filled out from reference TRBV28 and TRBJ2-7, the complete variable domain reads DVKVTQSSRYLVKRTGEKVFLECVQDMDHENMFWYRQDPGLGLRLIYFSYDVKMKEKGDIPEGYSVSREKKERFSLILESASTNQTSMYLCASSLRPGGLYEQYFGPGTRLTVT.

The J gene is TRBJ2-7, the V gene TRBV10-2, with 10 bases fitting TRBD2. The CDR3 extends over 15 amino acids. CDR1 is WSHSY and CDR2 is SAAADI in the germline V gene. V lost 5 bases to trimming and J lost 5 bases; unmatched junction nucleotides: 9. The CDR3 region is CASSRSGLAFNEQYF. The CDR3 DNA follows: TGCGCCAGCAGTAGGTCGGGACTAGCGTTCAACGAGCAGTACTTC.

The J gene is TRBJ2-7, the V gene TRBV7-2, with TRBD2 identical over 9 bases. J lost 2 bases, V lost 8 bases, and 4 bases had no gene match. Germline-derived CDR1 and CDR2 are SGHTA and FQGNSA. The CDR3 is 13 amino acids. CDR3 sequence reads: CASGAGGAYEQYF. The CDR3 DNA is TGTGCCAGCGGGGCGGGAGGGGCCTACGAGCAGTACTTC. Based on the CDR3 plus reference TRBV7-2 and TRBJ2-7, the full variable domain is GAGVSQSPSNKVTEKGKDVELRCDPISGHTALYWYRQSLGQGLEFLIYFQGNSAPDKSGLPSDRFSAERTGGSVSTLTIQRTQQEDSAVYLCASGAGGAYEQYFGPGTRLTVT.

The V call is TRBV7-6, the J call TRBJ2-2; TRBD1 agrees at 7 bases. The CDR3 is 13 residues long. Per germline, CDR1 SGHVS and CDR2 FNYEAQ. V shed 3 bases and J 12 bases; nucleotides not matched to a gene: 7. DNA for the CDR3: TGTGCCAGCAGCTTGGACAGGTCCAGAAAGCTGTTTTTT. Translation: CASSLDRSRKLFF.

In its sample, this clone was seen a few times. The genes are TRBV5-1 and TRBJ2-1; 13 nucleotides agree with TRBD2. The J segment lost 7 bases and the V segment lost 4 bases, leaving 5 bases of the junction unmatched. The CDR3 has 15 amino acids. Germline values: CDR1 SGHRS, CDR2 YFSETQ. The CDR3 spells CASSPRTSGGNEQFF. The CDR3 nucleotides are TGCGCCAGCAGCCCTCGGACTAGCGGGGGAAATGAGCAGTTCTTC.